Listed below are T cell receptor beta chains from one sample, sequenced in a study of cytomegalovirus exposure and HLA in healthy donors. Method: immunoSEQ multiplex PCR; TCRdb's copy keeps in-frame clones and lacks some. The sample holds over 200,000 clones, roughly 80% seen once. Sequenced sample: PBMCs. The receptors derive from a woman between 18 and 29 years old in good health and CMV-seronegative. Both conserved end residues are part of each CDR3. The D gene is left open where the match is weak.

>TRBJ2-5|.|TRBV6-6
TGTGCCAGCAGTTACTCGGTGACAGACCAAGAGACCCAGTACTTC
CASSYSVTDQETQYF
>TRBJ2-7|TRBD1|TRBV7-8
TGTGCCAGCAGGAGCCCGGGACAGGGACAAGGGGAGCAGTACTTC
CASRSPGQGQGEQYF
>TRBJ1-1|.|TRBV4-1
TGCGCCAGCAGCCAATTCAACAGGGAGGACACTGAAGCTTTCTTT
CASSQFNREDTEAFF
>TRBJ2-2|.|TRBV6-1
TGTGCCAGCAATCAGGGGATGGGGGAGCTGTTTTTT
CASNQGMGELFF
>TRBJ1-1|TRBD1|TRBV10-2
TGCGCCAGCAGTGAAGGGGGCCAGACGAACACTGAAGCTTTCTTT
CASSEGGQTNTEAFF
>TRBJ1-1|TRBD1|TRBV30
TGTGCCTGGAGCCAAACAGACAGGGACAGGACTGAAGCTTTCTTT
CAWSQTDRDRTEAFF
>TRBJ1-3|TRBD1|TRBV30
TGTGCCTGGTCTTCAGGGGGAGGGGGAAACACCATATATTTT
CAWSSGGGGNTIYF
>TRBJ1-2|.|TRBV7-8
TGTGCCAGCAGATTGGGGGGGCAGATCAACTATGGCTACACCTTC
CASRLGGQINYGYTF
>TRBJ1-1|.|TRBV9
TGTGCCAGCAGCGGGGTAGGGGGGAACACTGAAGCTTTCTTT
CASSGVGGNTEAFF
>TRBJ1-5|.|TRBV18
TGTGCCAGCTCACATAACAGGGATGGCAATCAGCCCCAGCATTTT
CASSHNRDGNQPQHF
>TRBJ2-1|TRBD1|TRBV7-7
TGTGCCAGCAGCCCCGACAGGGGGTCCTACAATGAGCAGTTCTTC
CASSPDRGSYNEQFF
>TRBJ2-5|TRBD2|TRBV27
TGTGCCAGCAGTTTAGGTAGTGGTAGCGGGGGGGCGGAGACCCAGTACTTC
CASSLGSGSGGAETQYF